The 31 T cell receptor beta chains listed next were all sequenced from one sample in a study of blood T cell repertoires in COVID-19. The protocol was immunoSEQ multiplex PCR, while the TCRdb copy is restricted to in-frame clones and leaves out a portion. The data show some 350,000 clones, more than 75% seen once. The sequenced sample was PBMCs or T cells enriched from blood (not recorded which). The receptors were sampled from a woman in her twenties or thirties who had recovered from COVID-19.

A few counts support this clone. The chain employs TRBV19 and TRBJ1-2, with D tentatively TRBD1 (6 bases). This CDR3 comprises 14 residues. CDR1 is LNHDA and CDR2 is SQIVND in the germline V gene (reference sequence). V was pared by 4 bases and J by 2 bases, with 11 bases between. This CDR3 is CASSTGTSNYGYTF. CDR3 bases: TGTGCCAGTAGTACCGGGACATCCAACTATGGCTACACCTTC.

The CDR3 region has the DNA TGCAGTGCTAGTTTCATCACAGATACGCAGTATTTT. This gives the protein CSASFITDTQYF. The V and J genes are TRBV20-1 and TRBJ2-3, with D uncertain. This CDR3 contains 12 residues. Looked up from germline, CDR1 is DFQATT and CDR2 is SNEGSKA (reference sequence). V was trimmed by 3 bases and J by 2 bases, leaving 6 bases between them.

The chain has TRBV7-9 and TRBJ1-4, with 10 bases aligning to TRBD1. J gave up 7 bases and V 1 base, and 3 bases lay outside the gene matches. CDR1 SEHNR and CDR2 FQNEAQ come from the germline V gene (reference sequence). The CDR3 loop spans 15 amino acids. CDR3 DNA: TGTGCCAGCAGCTTAGTGGGACAGGGGTCTGAAAAACTGTTTTTT. Translation gives CASSLVGQGSEKLFF.

V usage is TRBV10-3 and J usage is TRBJ2-2, with a weak D call TRBD1 (6 bases). The germline gives CDR1 ENHRY, CDR2 SYGVKD. This CDR3 region has 15 residues. V was pared by 8 bases and J by 0 bases, with 13 bases between. For the CDR3, the DNA is TGTGCCATCCATGGACAGAACACGAACACCGGGGAGCTGTTTTTT. Translated, it gives CAIHGQNTNTGELFF.

The V call is TRBV18, the J call TRBJ1-6; TRBD1 is a possible D gene (6 bases). The V end was cut by 4 bases, the J end by 7 bases, with 17 bases between. This CDR3 region has 16 residues. The V gene's germline CDR1 is KGHSH and CDR2 LQKENI. The CDR3 sequence: CASSLTGFTENSPLHF. CDR3 DNA sequence: TGTGCCAGCTCACTGACAGGTTTCACGGAGAATTCACCCCTCCACTTT. Looking up the rest from reference TRBV18 and TRBJ1-6 gives the full variable domain: NAGVMQNPRHLVRRRGQEARLRCSPMKGHSHVYWYRQLPEEGLKFMVYLQKENIIDESGMPKERFSAEFPKEGPSILRIQQVVRGDSAAYFCASSLTGFTENSPLHFGNGTRLTVT.

This clone has only one observation. The genes are TRBV12-5 and TRBJ1-2; D possibly corresponds to TRBD1 (5 bases). This CDR3 has 13 residues. V was pared by 5 bases and J by 3 bases, with 10 bases between. Germline V gene data show CDR1 as LGHNT and CDR2 as FRNRAP. CDR3 sequence: CASGRGTDYGYTF. The CDR3 DNA reads as TGTGCTAGTGGTCGCGGGACTGACTATGGCTACACCTTC.

The V call is TRBV27, the J call TRBJ2-7; TRBD1 matches 11 bases. The trim removed 6 bases at V and 7 bases at J, leaving 5 bases unmatched. The CDR3 runs 13 residues. Germline assignment: CDR1 MNHEY and CDR2 SMNVEV (reference sequence). The CDR3 nucleotides read TGTGCCAGCAGCGGACAGGGGGCTTGGGAGCAGTACTTC. It codes for CASSGQGAWEQYF.

This chain joins TRBV15 and TRBJ2-1; 7 bases are a match to TRBD2. This CDR3 spans 14 amino acids. The J segment lost 0 bases and the V segment lost 6 bases, leaving 2 bases of the junction unmatched. Germline V gives CDR1 LNHNV, CDR2 YYDKDF (reference sequence). CDR3 sequence (DNA): TGTGCCACCAGGAGCGGGGCCTCCTACAATGAGCAGTTCTTC. The encoded protein is CATRSGASYNEQFF.

The chain employs TRBV19 and TRBJ2-1, with a possible D match to TRBD2 (7 bases). Germline CDR1 and CDR2: LNHDA and SQIVND (reference sequence). V was pared by 5 bases and J by 6 bases, with 14 bases between. This CDR3 is 14 amino acids long. The CDR3 region is CASSFRGAPNEQFF. CDR3 DNA: TGTGCCAGTAGTTTCCGGGGGGCTCCCAATGAGCAGTTCTTC.

Here the CDR3 reads CASSFAGAARNGYTF. The CDR3 bases are TGTGCCAGCAGCTTCGCTGGGGCAGCGAGAAATGGCTACACCTTC. The chain joins TRBV7-9 to TRBJ1-2; TRBD1 is a possible D gene (5 bases). Trimming pared 3 bases from V and 6 bases from J, leaving 17 bases between. The CDR3 sequence is 15 residues long. CDR1 is SEHNR, CDR2 FQNEAQ, per germline (reference sequence).

The J gene is TRBJ2-7, the V gene TRBV9, with TRBD2 matching over 8 bases. CDR3 length: 14 residues. Germline CDR1 SGDLS, CDR2 YYNGEE. V shed 2 bases, J shed 3 bases, and the junction held 4 bases outside the gene matches. The CDR3 DNA reads TGTGCCAGCAGCGTTTCCGGGACTAGCTACGAGCAGTACTTC. Translated, it gives CASSVSGTSYEQYF.

A single count supports this clone. V is TRBV19 and J is TRBJ1-5, with 8 bases identical to TRBD1. This CDR3 is built from 12 residues. Per germline, CDR1 LNHDA and CDR2 SQIVND (reference sequence). V lost 10 bases, J lost 6 bases, and 5 bases stayed unmatched. The CDR3 nucleotides are TGTGCCACCGGACAGGGAACTCAGCCCCAGCATTTT. This codes for CATGQGTQPQHF.

The chain uses TRBV5-1 and TRBJ2-7; possible D gene TRBD1, 6 bases. V lost 4 bases, J lost 3 bases, and 11 bases lay in between. Germline loops: CDR1 SGHRS, CDR2 YFSETQ. The CDR3 contains 13 residues. Written as DNA, the CDR3 is TGCGCCAGCAGCCCCGGACAGAGCTACGAGCAGTACTTC. Protein: CASSPGQSYEQYF.

The chain joins TRBV7-8 to TRBJ1-1; tentatively, D is TRBD1 (5 bases). CDR1 and CDR2 (germline): SGHVS, FQNEAQ. Trimming took 2 bases from V and 2 from J, leaving 6 bases between them. This CDR3 comprises 13 residues. Written as DNA, the CDR3 is TGTGCCAGCAGCTTACAGGGTAACACTGAAGCTTTCTTT. Translated, it gives CASSLQGNTEAFF. Full variable domain (remainder filled in from reference TRBV7-8 and TRBJ1-1): GAGVSQSPRYKVAKRGQDVALRCDPISGHVSLFWYQQALGQGPEFLTYFQNEAQLDKSGLPSDRFFAERPEGSVSTLKIQRTQQEDSAVYLCASSLQGNTEAFFGQGTRLTVV.

This chain uses TRBV11-2 with TRBJ2-3; D is ambiguous. Germline CDR1 and CDR2: SGHAT and FQNNGV. The V end was cut by 5 bases, the J end by 4 bases, with 19 bases between. The length of the CDR3 is 16 residues. The CDR3 is CASSPPRSRVSDTQYF. CDR3 nucleotides: TGTGCCAGCAGCCCCCCTAGAAGCAGAGTGTCAGATACGCAGTATTTT.

This chain connects TRBV20-1 to TRBJ1-2, with 8 bases that match TRBD1. This CDR3 has 14 residues. Germline V gene lookup returns CDR1 DFQATT and CDR2 SNEGSKA (reference sequence). V lost 3 bases to trimming and J lost 4 bases; unmatched junction nucleotides: 7. The CDR3 bases are TGCAGTGCTAGTGGGCCCGGGACAGGCTATGGCTACACCTTC. Its protein is CSASGPGTGYGYTF.

This clone was found once. The rearrangement links TRBV12-3 or TRBV12-4 to TRBJ1-2; no clear D. CDR3 length equals 12 residues. V shed 3 bases and J shed 6 bases, with 8 bases lying between them. In DNA form, the CDR3 reads TGTGCCAGCAGTTTTAGAGGGAATGGCTACACCTTC. It is translated as CASSFRGNGYTF.

The genes are TRBV27 and TRBJ1-1; D perhaps matches TRBD1 (5 bases). CDR3 size: 11 residues. V lost 7 bases and J 10 bases, leaving 13 bases between the germline ends. The germline gives CDR1 MNHEY, CDR2 SMNVEV (reference sequence). The DNA for the CDR3 is TGTGCCAGCATCTCTGGGGGGTCAGCTTTCTTT. This translates into CASISGGSAFF.

CDR3 sequence: CASSQHRESGGYTF. The CDR3 DNA follows: TGCGCCAGCAGCCAACACAGGGAGTCGGGGGGCTACACCTTC. The V gene is TRBV4-3, the J gene TRBJ1-2; possibly TRBD1 for D (6 bases). CDR3 length: 14 amino acids. V dropped 2 bases and J dropped 8 bases, with 15 bases sitting between them. Per the germline V gene, CDR1 is LGHNA and CDR2 is YSLEER.

The CDR3 nucleotides are TGTGCCAGCAGCGAGCGTGGGGGAAACACCATATATTTT. This sequence encodes CASSERGGNTIYF. The gene calls are TRBV6-5 and TRBJ1-3, with D hard to call. Germline CDR1 is MNHEY and CDR2 is SVGAGI. The CDR3 length is 13 residues. The V gene lost 6 bases and the J gene lost 4 bases, with 10 bases spanning the gap.

The rearrangement uses TRBV6-2 or TRBV6-3 and TRBJ1-1, with D uncertain. Per germline, CDR1 MNHEY and CDR2 SVGEGT. The CDR3 is made up of 16 amino acids. The germline V and J ends were trimmed by 2 bases and 1 base, with 14 bases remaining between them. The CDR3 DNA reads as TGTGCCAGCAGTTACGATCCCACGGTGCGGAACACTGAAGCTTTCTTT. Its protein is CASSYDPTVRNTEAFF.

J is TRBJ2-5 and V is TRBV7-2; D is possibly TRBD2 (6 bases). CDR1 and CDR2 (germline): SGHTA, FQGNSA. V gave up 5 bases and J gave up 5 bases, with 21 bases separating them. The CDR3 has 16 residues. CDR3 protein: CASSPRRAGLEETQYF. The CDR3 region has the DNA TGTGCCAGCAGCCCAAGGAGGGCGGGACTCGAGGAGACCCAGTACTTC.

As for this clone: The sample holds other DNA sequences that translate to the same CDR3. The chain links TRBV28 to TRBJ1-2, with TRBD1 identical over 7 bases. CDR1 and CDR2 (germline): MDHEN, SYDVKM. V trimming: 5 bases; J trimming: 5 bases; junction bases outside the gene matches: 5. CDR3 size: 13 residues. The CDR3 spells CASSLGTDYGYTF. CDR3 in DNA: TGTGCCAGCAGTCTCGGGACAGATTATGGCTACACCTTC.

The rearrangement links TRBV11-2 to TRBJ2-2; 8 bases match TRBD1. Unmatched junction bases numbered 13, after V lost 2 bases and J lost 5 bases. CDR1 and CDR2 from the germline V gene are SGHAT and FQNNGV. The CDR3 totals 18 residues. CDR3 nucleotides: TGTGCCAGCAGCTTAATACGGGGTCCAGGGGGCGCGACCGGGGAGCTGTTTTTT. Translating it yields CASSLIRGPGGATGELFF. The entire variable domain, with the rest obtained from reference TRBV11-2 and TRBJ2-2, is as follows: EAGVAQSPRYKIIEKRQSVAFWCNPISGHATLYWYQQILGQGPKLLIQFQNNGVVDDSQLPKDRFSAERLKGVDSTLKIQPAKLEDSAVYLCASSLIRGPGGATGELFFGEGSRLTVL.

This clone was observed a handful of times. This chain connects TRBV3-1 (or the pseudogene TRBV3-2) to TRBJ1-1; a possible D gene is TRBD1 (5 bases). The CDR3 has 14 amino acids. V shed 2 bases and J shed 5 bases, with 12 bases lying between them. Germline CDR1 reads LGHDT; CDR2 reads YNNKEL (reference sequence). The CDR3 is CASSQTDGGTEAFF. The CDR3 nucleotides read TGTGCCAGCAGCCAAACGGACGGGGGGACTGAAGCTTTCTTT.

CDR3: CASSQDEGGARETQYF. The CDR3 DNA follows: TGTGCCAGCAGCCAAGATGAGGGGGGGGCCAGAGAGACCCAGTACTTC. The chain combines TRBV3-1 (or the pseudogene TRBV3-2) with TRBJ2-5, with TRBD2 as a possible D gene (7 bases). Germline values: CDR1 LGHDT, CDR2 YNNKEL (reference sequence). This CDR3 spans 16 amino acids. The V gene lost 0 bases and the J gene lost 4 bases, with 15 bases spanning the gap.

This clone has only one observation. The same CDR3 arises from other DNA sequences in this sample as well. The chain carries TRBV19 and TRBJ2-5; perhaps TRBD2 as D (5 bases). The CDR3 sequence is 13 residues long. V was shortened by 3 bases and J by 5 bases, with 10 bases between the two germline ends. The germline CDR1 and CDR2 sequences are LNHDA and SQIVND (reference sequence). This CDR3 is CASSILGEETQYF. Here the CDR3 DNA reads TGTGCCAGTAGTATTCTTGGGGAGGAGACCCAGTACTTC.

The chain joins TRBV5-4 to TRBJ1-1, with unresolved D. V was pared by 0 bases and J by 5 bases, with 8 bases between. CDR1 SGHNT and CDR2 YYREEE come from the germline V gene (reference sequence). The CDR3 extends over 13 amino acids. The CDR3 reads CASSLESRTEAFF. The CDR3 DNA is TGTGCCAGCAGCTTGGAGTCTAGGACTGAAGCTTTCTTT.

The rearrangement uses TRBV28 and TRBJ1-6; possible D gene TRBD1, 6 bases. The CDR3 spans 15 residues. Trimming pared 6 bases from V and 3 bases from J, leaving 12 bases between. Germline V lookup: CDR1 MDHEN, CDR2 SYDVKM. CDR3 amino acids: CASRPDRNYNSPLHF. For the CDR3, the DNA is TGTGCCAGCAGACCTGACAGGAACTATAATTCACCCCTCCACTTT. Filled out from reference TRBV28 and TRBJ1-6, the complete variable domain reads DVKVTQSSRYLVKRTGEKVFLECVQDMDHENMFWYRQDPGLGLRLIYFSYDVKMKEKGDIPEGYSVSREKKERFSLILESASTNQTSMYLCASRPDRNYNSPLHFGNGTRLTVT.

This clone was observed once. This chain's CDR3 is CASSYSGAGGHEAFF. The CDR3 bases are TGTGCCAGCAGTTACTCAGGGGCGGGAGGCCATGAAGCTTTCTTT. The chain employs TRBV6-5 and TRBJ1-1; weak D call: TRBD1 (5 bases). Trimming removed 0 bases from V and 7 bases from J, with 15 bases in between. Germline V gene sequence: CDR1 MNHEY, CDR2 SVGAGI. The length of the CDR3 is 15 residues.

This sequence joins TRBV7-9 and TRBJ2-7, with 9 nucleotides matching TRBD1. Germline V gene sequence: CDR1 SEHNR, CDR2 FQNEAQ (reference sequence). V lost 7 bases and J lost 6; bases outside the gene matches: 10. There are 14 residues in the CDR3. This CDR3 is CASNSAGTGFEQYF. The CDR3 coding sequence is TGTGCCAGCAACTCTGCCGGGACAGGGTTCGAGCAGTACTTC.